This passage covers 14 T cell receptor beta chains from one sample sequenced in a study of T-cell memory formation after mild COVID-19. TCRdb called the 5' RACE reads again in MiXCR, with one record for every CDR3 protein. Among about 560,000 distinct CDR3 sequences listed, roughly a fifth were seen once. Sequencing input: PBMCs or a T cell subset sorted from them (not recorded which). The receptors here all came from an adult woman who had mild COVID-19 (a few samples of this study predate the infection). Cell type and time point are not known.

This clonotype has just a few counts. J is TRBJ2-5 and V is TRBV6-1, with D uncertain. V was shortened by 4 bases and J by 5 bases, with 8 bases between the two germline ends. This CDR3 region has 12 residues. Germline V gene sequence: CDR1 MNHNS, CDR2 SASEGT. CDR3 amino acids: CASSGVSETQYF. The CDR3 nucleotides are TGTGCCAGCAGTGGGGTTTCGGAGACCCAGTACTTC.

This clonotype was detected a few times. The chain employs TRBV6-2 or TRBV6-3 and TRBJ2-1, with D unclear. CDR1 is MNHEY, CDR2 SVGEGT, per germline. This CDR3 contains 12 residues. Trimming stripped 0 bases from V and 9 bases from J, with 6 bases between. The CDR3, as DNA: TGTGCCAGCAGTTACTCAGTTGGTGAGCAGTTCTTC. Its protein product is CASSYSVGEQFF.

This clonotype was detected a few times. The rearrangement links TRBV19 to TRBJ2-5; no clear D. Trimming stripped 0 bases from V and 1 base from J, with 9 bases between. CDR1 and CDR2 (germline): LNHDA, SQIVND (reference sequence). The CDR3 is made up of 15 amino acids. CDR3 bases: TGTGCCAGTAGTATAGATCACAAGACCCAAGAGACCCAGTACTTC. Translating gives CASSIDHKTQETQYF.

This chain connects TRBV30 to TRBJ1-1; unclear D gene. The CDR3 has 15 amino acids. CDR1 GTSNPN and CDR2 SVGIG come from the germline V gene (reference sequence). Trimming removed 0 bases from V and 4 bases from J, with 15 bases in between. This CDR3 reads CAWSVGSRVSTEAFF. CDR3 coding DNA: TGTGCCTGGAGTGTAGGCTCCCGTGTGTCCACTGAAGCTTTCTTT.

This clonotype was observed a few times. The gene calls are TRBV12-3 or TRBV12-4 and TRBJ2-3; 10 bases align to TRBD2. With 3 bases clipped from V and 3 bases from J, the junction kept 9 bases outside the gene matches. CDR3 length: 17 amino acids. The CDR3 is CASSLSGGAFRTDTQYF. Written as DNA, the CDR3 is TGTGCCAGCAGTTTGAGCGGGGGGGCGTTTCGGACAGATACGCAGTATTTT.

This clonotype was detected only a few times. The rearrangement uses TRBV3-1 and TRBJ2-7; D possibly corresponds to TRBD1 (6 bases). Germline lookup yields CDR1 LGHDT and CDR2 YNNKEL (reference sequence). The CDR3 has 14 residues. Trimming left V 4 bases short and J 4 bases short, with 14 bases between. In DNA, the CDR3 is TGTGCCAGCAGCCCACCAGGGGATGGGTACGAGCAGTACTTC. Protein sequence: CASSPPGDGYEQYF.

The chain combines TRBV10-3 with TRBJ2-1, with D perhaps matching TRBD2 (5 bases). Trimming cost V 2 bases and J 4 bases, with 9 bases left between them. Germline-derived CDR1 and CDR2 are ENHRY and SYGVKD. This CDR3 region has 14 residues. CDR3 sequence (DNA): TGTGCCATCAGTGAGCCGGGATTTTACAATGAGCAGTTCTTC. Translation gives CAISEPGFYNEQFF.

The genes are TRBV6-1 and TRBJ2-7; D not resolved. The CDR3 loop spans 12 amino acids. Germline lookup yields CDR1 MNHNS and CDR2 SASEGT. Trimming shortened V by 8 bases and J by 3 bases, and 11 bases separated the two germline ends. The DNA of the CDR3 is TGTGCCAGCGACGAACAGAACTACGAGCAGTACTTC. Protein product: CASDEQNYEQYF.

There are a few counts of this clonotype. The CDR3 reads CASSLLQGEEETQYF. The CDR3, as DNA: TGTGCCAGCAGCTTACTCCAAGGGGAAGAGGAGACCCAGTACTTC. V gene TRBV7-8 combines with J gene TRBJ2-5; D might be TRBD1 (5 bases). Germline lookup yields CDR1 SGHVS and CDR2 FQNEAQ. This CDR3 has 15 amino acids. Trimming removed 2 bases from V and 5 bases from J, with 15 bases in between.

This clonotype has a handful of counts. The V call is TRBV7-2, the J call TRBJ1-2; TRBD1 matches 8 bases. The germline CDR1 and CDR2 sequences are SGHTA and FQGNSA. Trimming removed 3 bases from V and 4 bases from J; junction bases left unmatched: 10. The CDR3 spans 16 residues. CDR3 sequence: CASSFNRGNHFYGYTF. CDR3 in DNA: TGTGCCAGCAGCTTTAACAGGGGGAATCATTTCTATGGCTACACCTTC.

This clonotype has ten or more counts. The CDR3 coding sequence is TGCGCCAGCAGCTTGGACAGATCTACAGATACGCAGTATTTT. This translates into CASSLDRSTDTQYF. The rearrangement joins TRBV5-1 to TRBJ2-3; D is undetermined. V gave up 0 bases and J gave up 3 bases, with 8 bases separating them. CDR3 size: 14 residues. Germline CDR1 and CDR2: SGHRS and YFSETQ.

V gene TRBV4-1 combines with J gene TRBJ2-7; D remains unclear. Deletions cut 1 base from V and 1 base from J, with 8 bases between. Germline V lookup: CDR1 MGHRA, CDR2 YSYEKL. This CDR3 is 14 amino acids long. CDR3 sequence: CASSQGLGSYEQYF. CDR3 DNA: TGCGCCAGCAGCCAAGGGCTCGGGTCCTACGAGCAGTACTTC.

This chain connects TRBV29-1 to TRBJ2-6; no clear D. This CDR3 comprises 13 residues. Trimming removed 8 bases from V and 0 bases from J, with 8 bases in between. CDR1 is SQVTM and CDR2 is ANQGSEA in the germline V gene. The CDR3 sequence is CSTFLSGANVLTF. CDR3 bases: TGCAGCACATTTCTCTCTGGGGCCAACGTCCTGACTTTC.

Here the CDR3 reads CASRLVSGEQYF. CDR3 coding DNA: TGTGCCAGCAGACTGGTCTCGGGCGAGCAGTACTTC. The chain links TRBV2 to TRBJ2-7; no firm D call. Trimming cost V 6 bases and J 6 bases, with 12 bases left between them. The germline CDR1 and CDR2 sequences are SNHLY and FYNNEI. This CDR3 has 12 residues.